A selection of T cell receptor beta chains follows, all from one sample in a study of cytomegalovirus exposure and HLA in healthy donors. Assay: immunoSEQ multiplex PCR; the TCRdb copy retains only in-frame clones and omits some. The top ten clones hold around 4.5% of a sample with about 140,000 clones, about four fifths of them seen once. What was sequenced was PBMCs. The receptors stem from a woman in her 40s in good health and CMV-seropositive. CDR3s leave out the opening cysteine and the closing phenylalanine or tryptophan.

TRBV27 ASSLSGKGLAGALKETQY
TRBV6-5 ASSLSSGGRNEQF
TRBV7-2 ASSNRGLQPQH
TRBV30 AWSRDNQPQH
TRBV2 ASRPGLARQTQY
TRBV28 ASSLQVNTGELF
TRBV9 ASSPEAGVGTGELF
TRBV28 ASSSLPGQSNEKLF
TRBV6-5 ASRSPSGGLYEQY
TRBV6-5 ASSIPGGNTEAF
TRBV30 AGGRTGRSPLH